The 21 T cell receptor beta chains in this list originate from one sample, sequenced in a study of blood T cell repertoires in COVID-19. Measured with immunoSEQ multiplex PCR; TCRdb has only the in-frame clones, and not every one. The table includes approximately 220,000 clones, about 85% detected once. Material: PBMCs or T cells enriched from blood (not recorded which). The receptors shown here come from a man aged 35 to 55 who had recovered from COVID-19.

The J gene is TRBJ1-5, the V gene TRBV2, with 7 bases aligning to TRBD1. Germline CDR1 reads SNHLY; CDR2 reads FYNNEI. Trimming at V came to 7 bases and at J to 3 bases, leaving 3 bases not matched to a gene. The CDR3 has 13 amino acids. This CDR3 reads CASKGTANQPQHF. The CDR3 DNA reads TGTGCCAGCAAAGGGACAGCCAATCAGCCCCAGCATTTT.

The chain is built from TRBV3-1 (or the pseudogene TRBV3-2) and TRBJ2-2; TRBD1 matches 9 bases. CDR3 length: 16 amino acids. From germline, CDR1 is LGHDT and CDR2 YNNKEL (reference sequence). The J segment lost 6 bases and the V segment lost 4 bases, leaving 9 bases of the junction unmatched. The CDR3 DNA follows: TGTGCCAGCAGCCTCTGGGACAGGGTAGAGGCCGGGGAGCTGTTTTTT. This codes for CASSLWDRVEAGELFF.

The DNA of the CDR3 is TGTGCCAGCAGACTTAGAGGGGGATTGAACACTGAAGCTTTCTTT. This encodes CASRLRGGLNTEAFF. The chain has TRBV7-8 and TRBJ1-1, with D perhaps TRBD1 (6 bases). CDR3 length equals 15 residues. V dropped 6 bases and J dropped 0 bases, with 14 bases sitting between them. Germline V lookup: CDR1 SGHVS, CDR2 FQNEAQ. Combining the CDR3 with reference TRBV7-8 and TRBJ1-1 gives the whole variable domain GAGVSQSPRYKVAKRGQDVALRCDPISGHVSLFWYQQALGQGPEFLTYFQNEAQLDKSGLPSDRFFAERPEGSVSTLKIQRTQQEDSAVYLCASRLRGGLNTEAFFGQGTRLTVV.

This CDR3 reads CASSLRGHNSPLHF. The DNA for the CDR3 is TGTGCCAGCAGCTTAAGGGGACACAATTCACCCCTCCACTTT. The rearrangement links TRBV28 to TRBJ1-6; tentatively, D is TRBD1 (6 bases). Germline CDR1 MDHEN, CDR2 SYDVKM. V was trimmed by 6 bases and J by 7 bases, leaving 13 bases between them. The CDR3 runs to 14 residues.

This chain connects TRBV27 to TRBJ1-6, with D possibly matching TRBD1 (5 bases). Germline loops: CDR1 MNHEY, CDR2 SMNVEV (reference sequence). Trimming stripped 7 bases from V and 10 bases from J, with 20 bases between. The CDR3 extends over 15 amino acids. CDR3 loop: CASTSGGFLGSPLHF. The CDR3 coding sequence is TGTGCCAGCACCTCCGGGGGGTTCCTTGGGTCACCCCTCCACTTT.

V gene TRBV13 combines with J gene TRBJ2-3; 10 bases agree with TRBD1. Per germline, CDR1 PRHDT and CDR2 FYEKMQ (reference sequence). The CDR3 length is 15 residues. The trim removed 4 bases at V and 6 bases at J, leaving 7 bases unmatched. The CDR3 here is CASSSSGQGSDTQYF. The DNA of the CDR3 is TGTGCCAGCAGCTCCTCGGGACAGGGGAGCGATACGCAGTATTTT.

The chain employs TRBV13 and TRBJ2-7; TRBD2 matches at 8 bases. V lost 4 bases to trimming and J lost 4 bases; unmatched junction nucleotides: 9. Per the germline V gene, CDR1 is PRHDT and CDR2 is FYEKMQ (reference sequence). The CDR3 totals 15 residues. The CDR3 DNA sequence: TGTGCCAGCAGCTCCCTTAGCGGGAAGGGATACGAGCAGTACTTC. Its translation is CASSSLSGKGYEQYF.

This chain uses TRBV7-9 with TRBJ2-5; 8 bases align to TRBD2. The CDR3 runs to 16 residues. The V gene end was trimmed by 5 bases and the J gene end by 2 bases; junction bases not matched to a gene: 10. The germline gives CDR1 SEHNR, CDR2 FQNEAQ (reference sequence). The CDR3 spells CASSPSEAGGQETQYF. The CDR3 DNA follows: TGTGCCAGCAGCCCCAGCGAGGCGGGAGGACAAGAGACCCAGTACTTC.

This clone has only a few counts. The genes are TRBV6-2 or TRBV6-3 and TRBJ2-7; TRBD2 matches at 7 bases. Germline V gene lookup returns CDR1 MNHEY and CDR2 SVGEGT. Germline trimming cut 7 bases from V and 2 bases from J; bases unmatched to any gene: 8. CDR3 length equals 14 residues. CDR3 sequence reads: CASTPSLAAYEQYF. The CDR3 DNA follows: TGTGCCAGCACCCCGTCTCTAGCGGCCTACGAGCAGTACTTC.

This clone was seen only once. The genes are TRBV29-1 and TRBJ2-7; 8 nucleotides match TRBD2. In germline, CDR1 is SQVTM, CDR2 ANQGSEA. The CDR3 sequence is 14 residues long. V trimming: 4 bases; J trimming: 2 bases; junction bases outside the gene matches: 7. The DNA for the CDR3 is TGCAGCGTTGGGGCTAGCGGGCTAACCTACGAGCAGTACTTC. It yields the protein CSVGASGLTYEQYF.

The chain is built from TRBV2 and TRBJ2-3; D call uncertain. Germline V gene sequence: CDR1 SNHLY, CDR2 FYNNEI. V lost 5 bases and J 0 bases, leaving 9 bases between the germline ends. CDR3 length equals 14 residues. CDR3: CASSLVASTDTQYF. The CDR3 DNA sequence: TGTGCCAGCAGTCTAGTGGCTAGCACAGATACGCAGTATTTT.

The chain links TRBV7-9 to TRBJ2-7; 8 positions match TRBD2. This CDR3 has 14 amino acids. The germline V gene encodes CDR1 SEHNR and CDR2 FQNEAQ (reference sequence). V dropped 4 bases and J dropped 3; count of bases not matched to a gene: 5. CDR3 coding DNA: TGTGCCAGCAGCTCCGGGACTAGTGGCTACGAGCAGTACTTC. This codes for CASSSGTSGYEQYF. Using reference TRBV7-9 and TRBJ2-7 for the parts outside the CDR3, the full variable domain is DTGVSQNPRHKITKRGQNVTFRCDPISEHNRLYWYRQTLGQGPEFLTYFQNEAQLEKSRLLSDRFSAERPKGSFSTLEIQRTEQGDSAMYLCASSSGTSGYEQYFGPGTRLTVT.

The V call is TRBV4-1, the J call TRBJ1-1, with 7 bases aligning to TRBD1. The CDR3 contains 18 residues. Germline-derived CDR1 and CDR2 are MGHRA and YSYEKL. V was pared by 3 bases and J by 0 bases, with 13 bases of the junction left unmatched. Here the CDR3 reads CASSQSHRGRGMNTEAFF. The CDR3 DNA is TGCGCCAGCAGCCAGTCACACAGGGGAAGGGGAATGAACACTGAAGCTTTCTTT.

The rearrangement uses TRBV27 and TRBJ2-1; D possibly corresponds to TRBD2 (5 bases). CDR3 length: 18 residues. Germline V lookup: CDR1 MNHEY, CDR2 SMNVEV (reference sequence). Trimming cost V 5 bases and J 8 bases, with 28 bases left between them. DNA of the CDR3: TGTGCCAGCAGTACCATTGCCCAAGTGGGGAGTCCCCCCCATGAGCAGTTCTTC. Translation gives CASSTIAQVGSPPHEQFF.

CDR3 sequence (DNA): TGTGCCATAAAGAGACCTGGGACAGGCCCCTACAATGAGCAGTTCTTC. It translates to CAIKRPGTGPYNEQFF. The chain couples TRBV10-3 to TRBJ2-1; 8 bases line up with TRBD1. This CDR3 region has 16 residues. Looked up from germline, CDR1 is ENHRY and CDR2 is SYGVKD. V dropped 9 bases and J dropped 2; count of bases not matched to a gene: 12.

The V call is TRBV19, the J call TRBJ2-1; TRBD2 is a possible D gene (5 bases). The V end was cut by 3 bases, the J end by 2 bases, with 14 bases between. The germline gives CDR1 LNHDA, CDR2 SQIVND (reference sequence). CDR3 length: 16 amino acids. CDR3 DNA: TGTGCCAGTAGTATCGAACCAAGCGGTCCCTACAATGAGCAGTTCTTC. It encodes CASSIEPSGPYNEQFF.

The rearrangement joins TRBV15 to TRBJ2-4; 16 nucleotides align to TRBD2. The V and J ends lost 3 bases and 5 bases, in that order; junction bases with no gene match: 10. The CDR3 is made up of 19 amino acids. Per germline, CDR1 LNHNV and CDR2 YYDKDF (reference sequence). CDR3 nucleotides: TGTGCCACCAGCAGTTTTAAGGGACTAGCGGGAGGGGACGAAAACATTCAGTACTTC. Encoded protein: CATSSFKGLAGGDENIQYF.

V gene TRBV19 combines with J gene TRBJ1-4; TRBD1 might be the D (5 bases). V lost 7 bases, J lost 8 bases, and 20 bases lay in between. This CDR3 has 15 residues. Looked up from germline, CDR1 is LNHDA and CDR2 is SQIVND (reference sequence). CDR3: CASNDPRPGREKLFF. The CDR3 coding sequence is TGTGCCAGTAATGATCCACGGCCAGGGCGGGAAAAACTGTTTTTT.

The sample holds a few counts of this clone. J is TRBJ2-3 and V is TRBV28; weak D call: TRBD2 (7 bases). Trimming removed 6 bases at V and 1 base at J, with 17 bases between. This CDR3 has 16 residues. Germline V gives CDR1 MDHEN, CDR2 SYDVKM. The CDR3 protein is CASSFGGRGRTDTQYF. Written as DNA, the CDR3 is TGTGCCAGCAGCTTCGGGGGGCGGGGACGCACAGATACGCAGTATTTT.

The gene calls are TRBV6-5 and TRBJ1-6; 9 bases map to TRBD1. The CDR3 loop spans 14 amino acids. Germline V gene sequence: CDR1 MNHEY, CDR2 SVGAGI. Trimming at V came to 8 bases and at J to 9 bases, leaving 8 bases not matched to a gene. In DNA form, the CDR3 reads TGTGCCAGCCGAAGGGACAGGGACGTTTCACCCCTCCACTTT. Translation: CASRRDRDVSPLHF.

The V call is TRBV10-2, the J call TRBJ1-2, with D uncertain. CDR3 length: 13 residues. Trimming pared 3 bases from V and 4 bases from J, leaving 9 bases between. The germline V gene encodes CDR1 WSHSY and CDR2 SAAADI. Written as DNA, the CDR3 is TGCGCCAGCAGTGATAACAGAGCCTATGGCTACACCTTC. This codes for CASSDNRAYGYTF.